The next 5 T cell receptor beta chains were all read from a single sample in a study of T cell changes during pregnancy in multiple sclerosis. Assay used: immunoSEQ multiplex PCR; TCRdb lists only in-frame clones, some missing. The sample carries around 100,000 clones, 80% to 95% recorded once. Sequencing was performed on peripheral blood, taken in the third trimester of pregnancy. The origin of the receptors is a female donor with multiple sclerosis, enrolled in a pregnancy study.

The genes are TRBV19 and TRBJ2-7; 10 bases are a match to TRBD1. With 5 bases clipped from V and 6 bases from J, the junction kept 10 bases outside the gene matches. CDR1 is LNHDA and CDR2 is SQIVND in the germline V gene (reference sequence). The CDR3 totals 15 residues. CDR3 DNA sequence: TGTGCCAGTAGTCCGCGACAGGGGGCTCCGGGCGAGCAGTACTTC. Translated: CASSPRQGAPGEQYF.

This clone has just one count. This chain joins TRBV27 and TRBJ1-2, with TRBD1 identical over 7 bases. This CDR3 has 12 residues. Germline V CDR1 and CDR2: MNHEY, SMNVEV (reference sequence). J was trimmed by 4 bases and V by 6 bases; bases with no gene match: 2. The CDR3 region has the DNA TGTGCCAGCAGCCGGGACAGCTATGGCTACACCTTC. Encoded protein: CASSRDSYGYTF.

The chain couples TRBV7-2 to TRBJ2-7; 8 bases line up with TRBD2. The CDR3 length is 15 residues. V dropped 6 bases and J dropped 5; count of bases not matched to a gene: 12. Looked up from germline, CDR1 is SGHTA and CDR2 is FQGNSA. Here the CDR3 DNA reads TGTGCCAGCAGGTTACCGGGACTAGGGGGGCACGAGCAGTACTTC. Translating it yields CASRLPGLGGHEQYF.

The CDR3 coding sequence is TGTGCCAGCAGCTTCACTAGCGGGGGGCCTCGCACAGATACGCAGTATTTT. Translation gives CASSFTSGGPRTDTQYF. The chain recombines TRBV5-4 with TRBJ2-3; 12 nucleotides align to TRBD2. The CDR3 consists of 17 residues. V was pared by 2 bases and J by 1 base, with 5 bases of the junction left unmatched. From germline, CDR1 is SGHNT and CDR2 YYREEE (reference sequence).

The chain carries TRBV20-1 and TRBJ1-1; 7 bases are a match to TRBD1. From germline, CDR1 is DFQATT and CDR2 SNEGSKA (reference sequence). Germline trimming cut 2 bases from V and 11 bases from J; bases unmatched to any gene: 5. CDR3 length equals 11 residues. The CDR3 region is CSARRTGEAFF. As DNA, the CDR3 is TGCAGTGCTAGAAGGACAGGAGAGGCTTTCTTT.